This TCR beta chain derives from a study of CD8 T cells in Susac syndrome. Reverse transcription used about 0.45 to 1 ug RNA and random hexamers. Amplification of TCR beta CDR3 spanned 54 Vbeta and 13 Jbeta via immunoSEQ multiplex PCR. TCRdb reprocessed the immunoSEQ multiplex PCR reads with MiXCR, giving one entry per CDR3 protein. The sample includes about 69,000 distinct CDR3 sequences, about 95% of them seen just once. V was clipped by 4 bases and J by 0 bases; unmatched bases: 6. The CDR3 spans 15 residues. Germline CDR1 reads SGDLS; CDR2 reads YYNGEE. CD8+ and CD4+ T cells from blood underwent TCR beta sequencing, which was carried out in a high-throughput format. Controls comprised healthy donors matched for age and sex. Negative isolation was used for CD8+ and CD4+ T cells and FACS enrichment for TEMRA cells.

The specimen was CD8+ T cells from PBMCs. The TCR originated in a human donor in good health. The genes are TRBV9 and TRBJ1-2; TRBD1 agrees at 7 bases. This chain's CDR3 is CASSPRDSTNYGYTF. CDR3 in DNA: TGTGCCAGCAGCCCCCGGGACAGCACTAACTATGGCTACACCTTC.